The 27 T cell receptor beta chains presented below share a single source sample, sequenced in a study of T cells in Graves' hyperthyroidism and ophthalmopathy. It was RNA transcripts that yielded the amplified TCR beta CDR3 regions. First-round RT-PCR targeting the TCR CDR3 was performed with the HTBI primer set. TCRdb recomputed calls from the multiplex PCR reads with MiXCR, one row per CDR3 protein. The data hold a few hundred thousand distinct CDR3 sequences, with about 15% observed a single time. The sample consisted of blood. These receptors all come from a woman in her twenties or thirties with Graves' hyperthyroidism.

This clonotype was seen repeatedly, ten times or more. The chain couples TRBV11-3 to TRBJ2-1, with TRBD2 identical over 7 bases. Trimming removed 1 base from V and 10 bases from J; junction bases left unmatched: 7. CDR3 size: 14 residues. Germline V lookup: CDR1 SGHNT, CDR2 YENEEA. The CDR3 loop is CASSLVGGSGEQFF. CDR3 bases: TGTGCCAGCAGCTTAGTTGGCGGGAGTGGCGAGCAGTTCTTC.

This clonotype has a handful of counts. One junction end disagrees with the germline gene, perhaps due to a read error. This chain uses TRBV3-1 with TRBJ2-7; TRBD2 agrees at 7 bases. The germline CDR1 and CDR2 sequences are LGHDT and YNNKEL (reference sequence). This CDR3 has 14 amino acids. The CDR3 DNA follows: TGTGCCAGCAACCAAGATGCTGGGAGGGGCGAGCAGTACTTC. The encoded protein is CASNQDAGRGEQYF.

A few counts support this clonotype. The chain has TRBV20-1 and TRBJ1-5, with D perhaps TRBD1 (5 bases). Trimming removed 1 base from V and 8 bases from J, with 12 bases in between. Germline CDR1 DFQATT, CDR2 SNEGSKA (reference sequence). The CDR3 extends over 13 amino acids. In DNA, the CDR3 is TGCAGTGCTAGAGCAGGGTTAACGGAGCCCCAGCATTTT. This sequence encodes CSARAGLTEPQHF.

V and J are TRBV9 and TRBJ2-3; TRBD2 matches 8 bases. Trimming at V came to 3 bases and at J to 5 bases, leaving 11 bases not matched to a gene. The V gene's germline CDR1 is SGDLS and CDR2 YYNGEE. The CDR3 covers 16 residues. The CDR3 reads CASSADPGGARDTQYF. The CDR3 coding sequence is TGTGCCAGCAGCGCAGACCCCGGGGGGGCGAGAGATACGCAGTATTTT. The entire variable domain, with the rest obtained from reference TRBV9 and TRBJ2-3, is as follows: DSGVTQTPKHLITATGQRVTLRCSPRSGDLSVYWYQQSLDQGLQFLIQYYNGEERAKGNILERFSAQQFPDLHSELNLSSLELGDSALYFCASSADPGGARDTQYFGPGTRLTVL.

In this sample, this clonotype turned up many times. For the CDR3, the DNA is TGTGCCAGCACCGGAGGGACAGGGATCAATGAGCAGTTCTTC. It specifies CASTGGTGINEQFF. The chain carries TRBV2 and TRBJ2-1, with TRBD1 identical over 9 bases. The CDR3 has 14 amino acids. Per germline, CDR1 SNHLY and CDR2 FYNNEI. V was pared by 7 bases and J by 6 bases, with 7 bases of the junction left unmatched.

This clonotype was observed at least ten times. This chain links TRBV27 with TRBJ2-3; perhaps TRBD1 as D (6 bases). Trimming stripped 4 bases from V and 6 bases from J, with 11 bases between. CDR3 size: 13 residues. The germline gives CDR1 MNHEY, CDR2 SMNVEV (reference sequence). CDR3 loop: CASSSGVSDTQYF. The DNA for the CDR3 is TGTGCCAGCAGTTCAGGGGTTTCGGATACGCAGTATTTT.

This clonotype occurred many times. This chain's CDR3 is CASSPRETQYF. DNA for the CDR3: TGTGCCAGCAGTCCAAGGGAGACCCAGTACTTC. The chain carries TRBV18 and TRBJ2-5; D gene unclear. Germline-derived CDR1 and CDR2 are KGHSH and LQKENI. The CDR3 has 11 amino acids. The ends were cut back, 8 bases at V and 5 bases at J, with 9 bases in the middle.

This clonotype was observed many times. This CDR3 is CASSIAEPYEQYF. The CDR3, as DNA: TGTGCCAGCAGTATAGCGGAACCCTACGAGCAGTACTTC. The V call is TRBV3-1, the J call TRBJ2-7; a weak D match, TRBD2 (6 bases). V lost 6 bases to trimming and J lost 2 bases, with 11 bases between them. The CDR3 extends over 13 amino acids. Germline V lookup: CDR1 LGHDT, CDR2 YNNKEL (reference sequence).

Written as DNA, the CDR3 is TGTGCCAGTAGTATATCAGCTGGGGGACCCTACGAGCAGTACTTC. Amino acids: CASSISAGGPYEQYF. The chain is built from TRBV19 and TRBJ2-7, with D tentatively TRBD1 or TRBD2 (5 bases each). The CDR3 totals 15 residues. Trimming cost V 2 bases and J 2 bases, with 13 bases left between them. CDR1 and CDR2 from the germline V gene are LNHDA and SQIVND (reference sequence).

Only a few counts were recorded for this clonotype. This CDR3 reads CASSPPGWFTQYF. The CDR3 DNA sequence: TGTGCCAGCTCACCGCCCGGGTGGTTTACGCAGTATTTT. The rearrangement uses TRBV18 and TRBJ2-3, with no clear D. V was trimmed by 3 bases and J by 8 bases, leaving 12 bases between them. CDR1 is KGHSH and CDR2 is LQKENI in the germline V gene. The CDR3 loop spans 13 amino acids. Full variable domain (remainder filled in from reference TRBV18 and TRBJ2-3): NAGVMQNPRHLVRRRGQEARLRCSPMKGHSHVYWYRQLPEEGLKFMVYLQKENIIDESGMPKERFSAEFPKEGPSILRIQQVVRGDSAAYFCASSPPGWFTQYFGPGTRLTVL.

The rearrangement uses TRBV7-9 and TRBJ1-1; D remains ambiguous. CDR1 SEHNR and CDR2 FQNEAQ come from the germline V gene (reference sequence). The CDR3 contains 15 residues. Trimming pared 1 base from V and 4 bases from J, leaving 13 bases between. DNA of the CDR3: TGTGCCAGCAGCTTAGTTGGAAGGCTGGTCACTGAAGCTTTCTTT. Translation gives CASSLVGRLVTEAFF.

This clonotype has ten or more counts. This chain uses TRBV12-3 or TRBV12-4 with TRBJ2-3; D ambiguous. The CDR3 is 15 amino acids. V gave up 1 base and J gave up 2 bases, with 10 bases separating them. CDR3 in DNA: TGTGCCAGCAGTTTAGAAGGCTTTTTCACAGATACGCAGTATTTT. It translates to CASSLEGFFTDTQYF.

This clonotype was counted ten times or more. The gene calls are TRBV6-5 and TRBJ1-5; no clear D. This CDR3 comprises 14 residues. CDR1 is MNHEY and CDR2 is SVGAGI in the germline V gene. The V end was cut by 2 bases, the J end by 4 bases, with 9 bases between. The CDR3 here is CASSYVGQNQPQHF. The CDR3 DNA follows: TGTGCCAGCAGTTACGTCGGGCAAAATCAGCCCCAGCATTTT.

The genes are TRBV9 and TRBJ1-1, with D uncertain. Germline V gene data show CDR1 as SGDLS and CDR2 as YYNGEE. The germline V and J ends were trimmed by 4 bases and 3 bases, with 10 bases remaining between them. CDR3 length equals 13 residues. The CDR3 here is CASSQTPDTEAFF. CDR3 coding DNA: TGTGCCAGCAGCCAGACACCGGACACTGAAGCTTTCTTT. The variable domain in full, with the rest retrieved from reference TRBV9 and TRBJ1-1, is DSGVTQTPKHLITATGQRVTLRCSPRSGDLSVYWYQQSLDQGLQFLIQYYNGEERAKGNILERFSAQQFPDLHSELNLSSLELGDSALYFCASSQTPDTEAFFGQGTRLTVV.

Only a few counts were recorded for this clonotype. The chain joins TRBV20-1 to TRBJ2-1; D tentatively fits TRBD1 or TRBD2 (6 bases each). In germline, CDR1 is DFQATT, CDR2 SNEGSKA (reference sequence). The CDR3 runs 14 residues. The ends were cut back, 7 bases at V and 5 bases at J, with 18 bases in the middle. CDR3 bases: TGCAGTGGAACGGGTGTGCGGGACAACAATGAGCAGTTCTTC. Translation gives CSGTGVRDNNEQFF.

The chain is built from TRBV5-8 and TRBJ2-7, with TRBD2 matching 12 bases. The germline V gene encodes CDR1 SGHTS and CDR2 YDEGEE. V shed 0 bases, J shed 2 bases, and the junction held 6 bases outside the gene matches. This CDR3 has 17 amino acids. The DNA of the CDR3 is TGTGCCAGCAGCTTGGCGAGACTAGCGGGAGATACCTACGAGCAGTACTTC. Translating gives CASSLARLAGDTYEQYF.

Many counts were recorded for this clonotype. This chain connects TRBV18 to TRBJ2-2; 14 nucleotides agree with TRBD2. With V trimmed by 6 bases and J by 0 bases, 3 bases remained unmatched. CDR1 is KGHSH, CDR2 LQKENI, per germline. The CDR3 sequence is 17 residues long. The CDR3 nucleotides read TGTGCCAGCTCCGAGACTAGCGGGAGGGCGAACACCGGGGAGCTGTTTTTT. Protein product: CASSETSGRANTGELFF.

This clonotype has at least ten counts. This chain joins TRBV11-2 and TRBJ2-3; TRBD2 matches at 11 bases. The V segment lost 5 bases and the J segment 8 bases; nucleotides outside the gene matches: 12. Germline CDR1 SGHAT, CDR2 FQNNGV. The CDR3 has 16 residues. CDR3 region: CASSPPGLAAQGTQYF. CDR3 nucleotide sequence: TGTGCCAGCAGCCCACCGGGACTAGCGGCCCAAGGTACGCAGTATTTT.

This clonotype came up many times. This sequence joins TRBV5-1 and TRBJ1-1; TRBD1 agrees at 10 bases. V lost 2 bases to trimming and J lost 7 bases; unmatched junction nucleotides: 11. The CDR3 is 16 amino acids. Germline values: CDR1 SGHRS, CDR2 YFSETQ. In DNA form, the CDR3 reads TGCGCCAGCAGCTTACAACCTCGGACAGGGGGAAATGAAGCTTTCTTT. The encoded protein is CASSLQPRTGGNEAFF.

This clonotype was seen ten or more times. The rearrangement links TRBV7-2 to TRBJ1-2, with D hard to call. With 5 bases removed from V and 2 bases from J, the gap between germline ends came to 6 bases. The germline V gene has CDR1 SGHTA and CDR2 FQGNSA. This CDR3 comprises 12 residues. CDR3 loop: CASSPSNYGYTF. The CDR3 coding sequence is TGTGCCAGCAGCCCCTCCAACTATGGCTACACCTTC.

As concerns this clonotype: This may stem from a read error, because a much larger clone lies one nucleotide away. CDR3 region: CATSVPGESGTQETQYF. CDR3 in DNA: TGTGCCACCAGTGTCCCTGGGGAGTCGGGGACACAAGAGACCCAGTACTTC. V and J are TRBV24-1 and TRBJ2-5, with a tentative D call TRBD1 (6 bases). The length of the CDR3 is 17 residues. From germline, CDR1 is KGHDR and CDR2 SFDVKD. V was pared by 5 bases and J by 2 bases, with 20 bases between.

This clonotype was seen at least ten times. The V call is TRBV20-1, the J call TRBJ2-7, with 9 bases lining up with TRBD2. The J segment lost 3 bases and the V segment lost 4 bases, leaving 10 bases of the junction unmatched. The CDR3 runs 15 residues. Germline lookup yields CDR1 DFQATT and CDR2 SNEGSKA (reference sequence). CDR3 protein: CSANPLTSGGYEQYF. The CDR3 region has the DNA TGCAGTGCTAACCCCCTGACTAGCGGTGGCTACGAGCAGTACTTC.

This clonotype was counted only a few times. The rearrangement joins TRBV27 to TRBJ1-1; no firm D call. Germline V gene data show CDR1 as MNHEY and CDR2 as SMNVEV (reference sequence). The germline V and J ends were trimmed by 5 bases and 1 base, with 11 bases remaining between them. This CDR3 comprises 14 residues. The CDR3 sequence is CASSRSLENTEAFF. CDR3 sequence (DNA): TGTGCCAGCAGTCGGTCCCTGGAGAACACTGAAGCTTTCTTT.

This clonotype has a count of ten or more. The V call is TRBV29-1, the J call TRBJ2-3, with D possibly matching TRBD2 (6 bases). Trimming removed 0 bases at V and 6 bases at J, with 16 bases between. The CDR3 has 15 amino acids. CDR1 is SQVTM and CDR2 is ANQGSEA in the germline V gene. The CDR3 here is CSVEDFSWGVDTQYF. In nucleotides, the CDR3 is TGCAGCGTTGAAGATTTTTCCTGGGGGGTGGATACGCAGTATTTT.

This clonotype was found a few times. The chain recombines TRBV9 with TRBJ2-2; D is uncertain. The CDR3 runs 15 residues. Trimming pared 1 base from V and 1 base from J, leaving 8 bases between. Germline-derived CDR1 and CDR2 are SGDLS and YYNGEE. For the CDR3, the DNA is TGTGCCAGCAGCGTACGAACGGGGAACACCGGGGAGCTGTTTTTT. Amino acids: CASSVRTGNTGELFF.

V is TRBV7-2 and J is TRBJ2-5; 9 positions agree with TRBD2. Looked up from germline, CDR1 is SGHTA and CDR2 is FQGNSA. The junction had 17 bases not matched to a gene; V was cut back by 3 bases and J by 6 bases. CDR3 length: 18 amino acids. Here the CDR3 reads CASSLGFSSGTLHQTQYF. CDR3 DNA: TGTGCCAGCAGCTTGGGGTTCTCTAGCGGGACGCTCCATCAGACCCAGTACTTC. The whole variable domain, filled in from reference TRBV7-2 and TRBJ2-5, reads GAGVSQSPSNKVTEKGKDVELRCDPISGHTALYWYRQSLGQGLEFLIYFQGNSAPDKSGLPSDRFSAERTGGSVSTLTIQRTQQEDSAVYLCASSLGFSSGTLHQTQYFGPGTRLLVL.

At least ten counts were recorded for this clonotype. The chain carries TRBV7-2 and TRBJ1-4; 8 bases fit TRBD1. J gave up 5 bases and V 5 bases, and 7 bases lay outside the gene matches. Germline V gives CDR1 SGHTA, CDR2 FQGNSA. The CDR3 loop spans 15 amino acids. Written as DNA, the CDR3 is TGTGCCAGCAGCGCCAACAGGGGGGGGAATGAAAAACTGTTTTTT. It codes for CASSANRGGNEKLFF.